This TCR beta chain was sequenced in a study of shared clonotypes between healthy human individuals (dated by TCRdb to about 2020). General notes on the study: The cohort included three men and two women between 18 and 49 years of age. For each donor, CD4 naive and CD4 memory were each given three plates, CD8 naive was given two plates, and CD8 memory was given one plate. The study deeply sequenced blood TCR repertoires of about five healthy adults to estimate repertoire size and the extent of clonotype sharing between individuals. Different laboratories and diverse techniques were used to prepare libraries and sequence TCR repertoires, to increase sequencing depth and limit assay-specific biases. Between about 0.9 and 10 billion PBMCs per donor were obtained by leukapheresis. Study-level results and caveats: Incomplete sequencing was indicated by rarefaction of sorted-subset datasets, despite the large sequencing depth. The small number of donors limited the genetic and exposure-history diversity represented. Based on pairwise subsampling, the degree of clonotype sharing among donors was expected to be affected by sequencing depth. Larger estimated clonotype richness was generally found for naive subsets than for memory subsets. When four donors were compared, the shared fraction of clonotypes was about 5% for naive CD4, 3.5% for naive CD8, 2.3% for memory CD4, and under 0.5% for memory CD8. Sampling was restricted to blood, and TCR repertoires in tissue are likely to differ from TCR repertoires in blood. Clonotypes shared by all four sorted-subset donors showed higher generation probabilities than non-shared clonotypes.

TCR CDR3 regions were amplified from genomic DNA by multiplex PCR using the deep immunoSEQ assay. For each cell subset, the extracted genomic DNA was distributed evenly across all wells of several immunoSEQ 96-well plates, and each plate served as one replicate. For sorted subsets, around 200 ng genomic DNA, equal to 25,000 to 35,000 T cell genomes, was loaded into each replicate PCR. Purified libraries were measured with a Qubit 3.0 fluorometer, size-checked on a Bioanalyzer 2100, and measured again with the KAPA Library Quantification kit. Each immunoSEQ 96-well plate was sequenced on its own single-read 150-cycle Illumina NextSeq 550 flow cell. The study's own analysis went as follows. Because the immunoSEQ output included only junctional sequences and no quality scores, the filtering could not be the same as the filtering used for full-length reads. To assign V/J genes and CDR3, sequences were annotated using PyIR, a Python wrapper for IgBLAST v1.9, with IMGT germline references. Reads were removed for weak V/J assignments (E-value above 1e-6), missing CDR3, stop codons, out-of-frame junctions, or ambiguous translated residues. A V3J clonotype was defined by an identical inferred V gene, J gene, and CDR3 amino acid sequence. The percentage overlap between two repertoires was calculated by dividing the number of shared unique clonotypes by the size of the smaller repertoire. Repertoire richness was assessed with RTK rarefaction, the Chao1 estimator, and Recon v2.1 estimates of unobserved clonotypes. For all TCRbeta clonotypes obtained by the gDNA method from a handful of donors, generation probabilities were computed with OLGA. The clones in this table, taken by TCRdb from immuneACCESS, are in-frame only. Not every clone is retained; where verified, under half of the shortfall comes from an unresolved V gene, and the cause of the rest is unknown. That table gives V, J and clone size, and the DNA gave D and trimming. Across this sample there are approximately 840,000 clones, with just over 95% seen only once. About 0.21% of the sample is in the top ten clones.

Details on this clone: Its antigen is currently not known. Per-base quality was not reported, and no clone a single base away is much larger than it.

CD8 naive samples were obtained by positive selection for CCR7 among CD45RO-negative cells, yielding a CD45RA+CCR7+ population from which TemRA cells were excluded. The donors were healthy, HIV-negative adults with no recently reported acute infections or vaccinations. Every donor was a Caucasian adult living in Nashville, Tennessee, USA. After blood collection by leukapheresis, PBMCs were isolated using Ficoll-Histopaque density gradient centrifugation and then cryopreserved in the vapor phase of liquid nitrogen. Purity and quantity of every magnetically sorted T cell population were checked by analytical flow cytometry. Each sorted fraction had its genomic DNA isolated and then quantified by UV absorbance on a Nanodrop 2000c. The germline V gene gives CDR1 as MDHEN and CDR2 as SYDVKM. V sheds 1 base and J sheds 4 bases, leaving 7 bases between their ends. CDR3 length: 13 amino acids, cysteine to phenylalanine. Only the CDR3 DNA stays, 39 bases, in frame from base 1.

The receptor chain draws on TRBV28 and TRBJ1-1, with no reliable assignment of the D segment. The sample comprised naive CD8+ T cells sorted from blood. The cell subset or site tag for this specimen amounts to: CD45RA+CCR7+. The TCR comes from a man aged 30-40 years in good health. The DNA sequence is TGTGCCAGCAGTTTATTGAGAGCCACTGAAGCTTTCTTT. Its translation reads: CASSLLRATEAFF.